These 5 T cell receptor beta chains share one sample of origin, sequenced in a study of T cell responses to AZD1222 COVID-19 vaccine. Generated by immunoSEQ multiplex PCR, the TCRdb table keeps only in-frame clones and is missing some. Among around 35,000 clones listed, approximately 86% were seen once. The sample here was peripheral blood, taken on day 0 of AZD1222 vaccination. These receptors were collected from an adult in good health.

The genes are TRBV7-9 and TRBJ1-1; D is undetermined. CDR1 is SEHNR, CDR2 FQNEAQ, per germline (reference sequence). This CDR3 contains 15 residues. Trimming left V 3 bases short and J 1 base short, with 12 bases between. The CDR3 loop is CASSFSRLSNTEAFF. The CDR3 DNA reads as TGTGCCAGCAGCTTTTCGAGACTTTCGAACACTGAAGCTTTCTTT.

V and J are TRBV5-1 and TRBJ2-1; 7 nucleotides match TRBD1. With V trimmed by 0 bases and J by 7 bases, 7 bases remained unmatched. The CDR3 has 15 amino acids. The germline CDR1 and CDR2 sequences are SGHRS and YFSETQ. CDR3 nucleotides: TGCGCCAGCAGCTTGGTTGACAGGGCGAGAAATGAGCAGTTCTTC. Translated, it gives CASSLVDRARNEQFF.

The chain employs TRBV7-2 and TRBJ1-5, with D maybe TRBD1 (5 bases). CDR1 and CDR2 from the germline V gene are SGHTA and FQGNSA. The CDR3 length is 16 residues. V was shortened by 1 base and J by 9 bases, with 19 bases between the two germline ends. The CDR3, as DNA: TGTGCCAGCAGCTTAGAGGGGACCGCTTTAGGACCGCCCCAGCATTTT. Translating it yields CASSLEGTALGPPQHF.

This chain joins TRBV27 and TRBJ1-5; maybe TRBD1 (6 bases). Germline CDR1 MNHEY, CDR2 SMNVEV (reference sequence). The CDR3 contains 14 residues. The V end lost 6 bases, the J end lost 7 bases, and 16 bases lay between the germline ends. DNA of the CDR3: TGTGCCAGCAGCCCCGTACAGGGCGGGCAGCCCCAGCATTTT. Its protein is CASSPVQGGQPQHF.

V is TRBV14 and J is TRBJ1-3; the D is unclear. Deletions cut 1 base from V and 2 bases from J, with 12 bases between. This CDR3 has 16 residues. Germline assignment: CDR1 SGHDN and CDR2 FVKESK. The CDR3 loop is CASSQGLKGAGNTIYF. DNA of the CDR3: TGTGCCAGCAGCCAAGGTTTGAAGGGAGCTGGAAACACCATATATTTT.